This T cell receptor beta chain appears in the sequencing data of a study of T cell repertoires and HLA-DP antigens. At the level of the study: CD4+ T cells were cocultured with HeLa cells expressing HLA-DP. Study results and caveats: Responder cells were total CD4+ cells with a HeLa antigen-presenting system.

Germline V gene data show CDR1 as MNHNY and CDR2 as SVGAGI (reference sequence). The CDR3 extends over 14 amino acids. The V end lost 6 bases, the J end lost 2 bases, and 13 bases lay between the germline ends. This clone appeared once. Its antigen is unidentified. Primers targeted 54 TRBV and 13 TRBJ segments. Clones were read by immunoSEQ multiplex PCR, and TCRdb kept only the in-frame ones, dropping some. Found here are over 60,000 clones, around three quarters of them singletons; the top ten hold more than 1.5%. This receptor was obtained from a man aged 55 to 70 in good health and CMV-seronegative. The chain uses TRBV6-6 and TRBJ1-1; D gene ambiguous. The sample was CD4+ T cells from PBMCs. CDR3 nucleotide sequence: TGTGCCAGCAGATCTGGACCCTTAAACACTGAAGCTTTCTTT. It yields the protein CASRSGPLNTEAFF.